Listed below are T cell receptor beta chains from one sample, sequenced in a study of T cells expressing NK-cell markers. TCRdb processed the 5' RACE reads again and assigns one entry to each CDR3 protein, with no DNA. This table holds about 380,000 distinct CDR3 sequences. Sequenced sample: blood T cells: a sorted CD56 or NKG2C T cell subset, CD4+ or CD8+ T cells, or bulk PBMC T cells (not recorded which). These receptors were collected from a man aged 18 to 69 in good health. Both conserved end residues are part of each CDR3. The order of the fields is V gene, J gene, CDR3 length, CDR3 protein.

v_gene: TRBV12-3/TRBV12-4
j_gene: TRBJ2-3
len: 15
CDR3aa: CASTWSSGGADTQYF

v_gene: TRBV5-1
j_gene: TRBJ2-5
len: 13
CDR3aa: CASKRDNQETQYF

v_gene: TRBV5-1
j_gene: TRBJ2-7
len: 16
CDR3aa: CASSLGGSGATYEQYF

v_gene: TRBV6-5
j_gene: TRBJ1-6
len: 16
CDR3aa: CASSDSDRARDSPLHF

v_gene: TRBV29-1
j_gene: TRBJ1-1
len: 14
CDR3aa: CSVNSPQGATEAFF

v_gene: TRBV2
j_gene: TRBJ2-2
len: 16
CDR3aa: CASSGQGAWRTGELFF

v_gene: TRBV3-1
j_gene: TRBJ1-6
len: 15
CDR3aa: CASSQDFAGHSPLHF

v_gene: TRBV7-2
j_gene: TRBJ1-1
len: 16
CDR3aa: CASSRQGALMNTEAFF

v_gene: TRBV19
j_gene: TRBJ2-3
len: 14
CDR3aa: CASSILAPSGTQYF

v_gene: TRBV2
j_gene: TRBJ2-5
len: 13
CDR3aa: CASRQGQQETQYF

v_gene: TRBV5-1
j_gene: TRBJ2-3
len: 14
CDR3aa: CASAWGPTADTQYF

v_gene: TRBV20-1
j_gene: TRBJ2-1
len: 16
CDR3aa: CSAISGGAFSYNEQFF

v_gene: TRBV27
j_gene: TRBJ1-6
len: 15
CDR3aa: CASSLSPQGNSPLHF

v_gene: TRBV7-3
j_gene: TRBJ2-2
len: 17
CDR3aa: CASSLIPSGGNAGELFF

v_gene: TRBV18
j_gene: TRBJ1-2
len: 15
CDR3aa: CASSPNPGEDYGYTF

v_gene: TRBV18
j_gene: TRBJ1-2
len: 14
CDR3aa: CASSRKDSNYGYTF

v_gene: TRBV29-1
j_gene: TRBJ2-2
len: 13
CDR3aa: CSVGEKNTGELFF

v_gene: TRBV20-1
j_gene: TRBJ1-2
len: 12
CDR3aa: CSASSFPWGYTF

v_gene: TRBV7-2
j_gene: TRBJ1-6
len: 12
CDR3aa: CASSLPQAPLHF

v_gene: TRBV20-1
j_gene: TRBJ2-6
len: 17
CDR3aa: CSARRTGGPDGANVLTF

v_gene: TRBV12-3/TRBV12-4
j_gene: TRBJ2-1
len: 15
CDR3aa: CASSPIAGPNNEQFF

v_gene: TRBV20-1
j_gene: TRBJ2-1
len: 11
CDR3aa: CSASDRDEQFF

v_gene: TRBV7-2
j_gene: TRBJ2-3
len: 14
CDR3aa: CASSPDRGRGTQYF

v_gene: TRBV30
j_gene: TRBJ2-5
len: 13
CDR3aa: CAWSVGGKRTQYF

v_gene: TRBV5-1
j_gene: TRBJ2-1
len: 15
CDR3aa: CASSLSFPYYNEQFF

v_gene: TRBV5-5
j_gene: TRBJ2-3
len: 14
CDR3aa: CASSLTSSTDTQYF

v_gene: TRBV5-5
j_gene: TRBJ1-3
len: 16
CDR3aa: CASSLDSWGQGNTIYF

v_gene: TRBV12-3/TRBV12-4
j_gene: TRBJ2-5
len: 16
CDR3aa: CASSLSPGAGAPVQYF

v_gene: TRBV5-4
j_gene: TRBJ2-1
len: 14
CDR3aa: CASTPVPFHNEQFF

v_gene: TRBV2
j_gene: TRBJ2-1
len: 13
CDR3aa: CASSVGVNNEQFF

v_gene: TRBV6-5
j_gene: TRBJ2-7
len: 16
CDR3aa: CASSYSTTGRKYEQYF

v_gene: TRBV5-6
j_gene: TRBJ2-4
len: 21
CDR3aa: CASSLLGWDRVGSASKNIQYF

v_gene: TRBV7-2
j_gene: TRBJ2-2
len: 15
CDR3aa: CASQGGGGRAGELFF

v_gene: TRBV5-5
j_gene: TRBJ2-1
len: 15
CDR3aa: CASSLRGVGYNEQFF

v_gene: TRBV6-1
j_gene: TRBJ2-6
len: 13
CDR3aa: CASRRSGANVLTF

v_gene: TRBV2
j_gene: TRBJ2-7
len: 15
CDR3aa: CASSQKGLVIYEQYF

v_gene: TRBV14
j_gene: TRBJ1-2
len: 12
CDR3aa: CASSHDGYGYTF

v_gene: TRBV2
j_gene: TRBJ2-7
len: 13
CDR3aa: CASSDVGSIEQYF

v_gene: TRBV7-9
j_gene: TRBJ2-3
len: 14
CDR3aa: CASSTRDGTDTQYF

v_gene: TRBV6-1
j_gene: TRBJ2-2
len: 14
CDR3aa: CASMPGQGTGELFF

v_gene: TRBV12-3/TRBV12-4
j_gene: TRBJ2-5
len: 17
CDR3aa: CASSLRNGLGSGETQYF

v_gene: TRBV7-9
j_gene: TRBJ1-2
len: 15
CDR3aa: CASSPTGGLGYGYTF

v_gene: TRBV9
j_gene: TRBJ2-4
len: 16
CDR3aa: CASSGGQGLGENIQYF

v_gene: TRBV7-6
j_gene: TRBJ1-2
len: 14
CDR3aa: CASSSSPTVFRYTF

v_gene: TRBV12-3/TRBV12-4
j_gene: TRBJ2-2
len: 13
CDR3aa: CASSVRTYGELFF

v_gene: TRBV12-3/TRBV12-4
j_gene: TRBJ2-3
len: 15
CDR3aa: CASSFGQGWPDTQYF

v_gene: TRBV7-2
j_gene: TRBJ1-3
len: 16
CDR3aa: CASSLGRQGTGNTIYF

v_gene: TRBV5-1
j_gene: TRBJ2-5
len: 14
CDR3aa: CASSPTPTRETQYF

v_gene: TRBV11-2
j_gene: TRBJ2-3
len: 16
CDR3aa: CASSRVGETSTDTQYF

v_gene: TRBV20-1
j_gene: TRBJ2-7
len: 12
CDR3aa: CSATDWEYEQYF